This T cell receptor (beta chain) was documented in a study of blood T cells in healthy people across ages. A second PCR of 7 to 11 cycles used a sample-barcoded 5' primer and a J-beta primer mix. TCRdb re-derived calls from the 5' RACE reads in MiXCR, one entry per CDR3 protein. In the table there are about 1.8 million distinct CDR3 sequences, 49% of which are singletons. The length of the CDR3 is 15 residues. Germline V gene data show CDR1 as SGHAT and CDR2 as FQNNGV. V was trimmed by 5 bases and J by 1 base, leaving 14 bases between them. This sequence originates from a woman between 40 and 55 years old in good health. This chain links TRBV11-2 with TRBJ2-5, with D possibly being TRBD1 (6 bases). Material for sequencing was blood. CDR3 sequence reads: CASSPSGQPQETQYF. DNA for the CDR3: TGTGCCAGCAGCCCCTCGGGACAACCCCAAGAGACCCAGTACTTC.